The entry below describes one T cell receptor beta chain. Its antigen is unknown. Those patients who had chemo-refractory metastatic non-small-cell lung cancer were given focal radiation along with CTLA-4 blockade through ipilimumab. Trimming stripped 6 bases from V and 1 base from J, with 12 bases between. Germline CDR1 and CDR2: SNHLY and FYNNEI. The CDR3 is made up of 15 amino acids. These data come from a study of radiotherapy plus CTLA-4 blockade in lung cancer. On the study more broadly: Among all patients, 15% to 20% showed objective responses, while about 30% had disease control.

TCRdb's copy holds only in-frame clones and misses some; the assay was immunoSEQ multiplex PCR. Of 50,000 or so clones in the sample, 60% to 80% are singletons; the top ten hold roughly 11%. Study-wide results and caveats: After radiotherapy and ipilimumab, tumor-derived clones expanded in peripheral blood.

The rearrangement joins TRBV2 to TRBJ2-2; D is tentatively TRBD1 or TRBD2 (6 bases each). This TCR derives from a human donor with non-small cell lung cancer who had stable disease on radiotherapy plus ipilimumab. Sequenced here: peripheral blood, sampled from a patient treated with radiotherapy plus ipilimumab. CDR3 sequence (DNA): TGTGCCAGCAGGGAGGGGACATTGAACACCGGGGAGCTGTTTTTT. It yields the protein CASREGTLNTGELFF.